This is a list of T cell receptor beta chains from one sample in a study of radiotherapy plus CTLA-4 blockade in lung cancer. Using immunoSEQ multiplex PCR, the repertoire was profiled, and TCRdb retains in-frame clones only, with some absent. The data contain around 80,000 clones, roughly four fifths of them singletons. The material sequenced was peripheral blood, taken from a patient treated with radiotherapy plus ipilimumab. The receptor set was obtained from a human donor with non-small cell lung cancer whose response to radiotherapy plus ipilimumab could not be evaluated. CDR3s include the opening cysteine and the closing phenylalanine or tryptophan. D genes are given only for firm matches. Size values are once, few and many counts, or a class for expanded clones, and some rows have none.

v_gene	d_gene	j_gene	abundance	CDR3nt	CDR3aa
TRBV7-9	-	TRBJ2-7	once	TGTGCCAGCAGCTTGCACGAACGGAGCCACGAGCAGTACTTC	CASSLHERSHEQYF
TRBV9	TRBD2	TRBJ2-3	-	TGTGCCAGCAGCGGCCGGACTAGCGGGGGCTTATTCACAGATACGCAGTATTTT	CASSGRTSGGLFTDTQYF
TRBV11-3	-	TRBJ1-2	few	TGTGCCAGCAGCTTCCGGACAAATGGCTACACCTTC	CASSFRTNGYTF
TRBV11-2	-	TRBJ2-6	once	TGTGCCAGCAGCCATACTAACGTCCTGACTTTC	CASSHTNVLTF
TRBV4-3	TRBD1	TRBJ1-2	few	TGCGCCAGCAGCCAAGAAAACAGGGGGAACTATGGCTACACCTTC	CASSQENRGNYGYTF
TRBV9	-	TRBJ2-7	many	TGTGCCAGCAGCCCTCGCGAGACATACGAGCAGTACTTC	CASSPRETYEQYF
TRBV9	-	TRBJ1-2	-	TGTGCCAGCAGCGCCCCCCGGGGGGCAGGGCGTTCTGGCTACACCTTC	CASSAPRGAGRSGYTF
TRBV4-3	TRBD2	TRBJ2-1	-	TGCGCCAGCAGCCAAGGGACTAGCGGACGCTACAATGAGCAGTTCTTC	CASSQGTSGRYNEQFF
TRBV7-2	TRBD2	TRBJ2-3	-	TGTGCCAGCAGCTTAGACGGCCTAGCGGGGGTCTCCACAGATACGCAGTATTTT	CASSLDGLAGVSTDTQYF
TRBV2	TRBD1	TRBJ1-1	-	TGTGCCAGCAGTGGACAGGGGATCACTGAAGCTTTCTTT	CASSGQGITEAFF
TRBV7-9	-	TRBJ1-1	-	TGTGCCAGCAGCGCTTCCCAGGGGATGAACACTGAAGCTTTCTTT	CASSASQGMNTEAFF
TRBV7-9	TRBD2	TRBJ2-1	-	TGTGCCAGCAGCGGGGGGGCGGGACTAGCGGGGCCCTACTACAATGAGCAGTTCTTC	CASSGGAGLAGPYYNEQFF
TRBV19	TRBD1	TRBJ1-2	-	TGTGCCAGTAGAGGACAGGGGGCGCAAAACTATGGCTACACCTTC	CASRGQGAQNYGYTF
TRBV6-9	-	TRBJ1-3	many	TGTGCCAGCAGTTCCTGTGGGGGCTGGGGAAACACCATATATTTT	CASSSCGGWGNTIYF
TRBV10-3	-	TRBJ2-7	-	TGTGCCATCGCGGGACTTCCCTACGAGCAGTACTTC	CAIAGLPYEQYF
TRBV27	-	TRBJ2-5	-	TGTGCCAGCAGTTTCAGTGGAGAGACCCAGTACTTC	CASSFSGETQYF
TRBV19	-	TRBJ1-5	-	TGTGCCAGTAGTTCAGGAAGTGGGGGGTATGAGGGCCAGCCCCAGCATTTT	CASSSGSGGYEGQPQHF
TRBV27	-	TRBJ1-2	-	TGTGCCAGTGGAGGTGTCTATGGCTACACCTTC	CASGGVYGYTF
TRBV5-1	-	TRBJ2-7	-	TGCGCCAGCAGCCCCGAGGGACATTTAGTCTACGAGCAGTACTTC	CASSPEGHLVYEQYF
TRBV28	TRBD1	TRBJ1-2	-	TGTGCCAGCAGTTTCCTTCGGACAGGGGGTAACTATGGCTACACCTTC	CASSFLRTGGNYGYTF
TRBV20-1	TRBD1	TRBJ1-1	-	TGCAGTGCTAGAGGACAGGGACAGGCTTTCTTT	CSARGQGQAFF
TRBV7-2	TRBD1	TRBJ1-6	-	TGTGCCAGCAGCTCTGAACCGACAGGGGGTTCACCCCTCCACTTT	CASSSEPTGGSPLHF
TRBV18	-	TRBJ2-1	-	TGTGCCAGCTCACCCAGTAGATCCGGGACTGGTAAATACAATGAGCAGTTCTTC	CASSPSRSGTGKYNEQFF
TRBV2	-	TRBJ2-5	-	TGTGCCAGCAACGGCGGGGCGATGGGAGAGACCCAGTACTTC	CASNGGAMGETQYF
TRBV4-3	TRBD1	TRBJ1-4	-	TGCGCCAGCAGCCAACTACCCCCTGGGGGACAGGGGTATGAAAAACTGTTTTTT	CASSQLPPGGQGYEKLFF
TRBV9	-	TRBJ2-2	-	TGTGCCAGCAGCCCGGGGGCGAACACCGGGGAGCTGTTTTTT	CASSPGANTGELFF
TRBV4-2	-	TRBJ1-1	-	TGTGCCAGCAGCCCCCAGGCAGGGTTCACTGAAGCTTTCTTT	CASSPQAGFTEAFF
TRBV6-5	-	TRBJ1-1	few	TGTGCCAGCCCGGCCCTGACTAACACTGAAGCTTTCTTT	CASPALTNTEAFF
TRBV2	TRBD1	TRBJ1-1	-	TGTGCCAGCGGACAGGAGATGAACACTGAAGCTTTCTTT	CASGQEMNTEAFF
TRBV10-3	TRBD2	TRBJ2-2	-	TGTGCCATCAGTGAGACCGGGACTAGCGGGAGCCTAGCCAACACCGGGGAGCTGTTTTTT	CAISETGTSGSLANTGELFF
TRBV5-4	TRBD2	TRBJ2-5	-	TGTGCCAGCAGCCCAGGGACTAGCGGGTACTACCTCCAAGAGACCCAGTACTTC	CASSPGTSGYYLQETQYF
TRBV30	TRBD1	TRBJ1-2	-	TGTGCCTGGACCAGGGGGCGCGATTATGGCTACACCTTC	CAWTRGRDYGYTF
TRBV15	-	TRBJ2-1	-	TGTGCCACCAGCAAAAAGCGGGACAAAAAGTTTAATGAGCAGTTCTTC	CATSKKRDKKFNEQFF
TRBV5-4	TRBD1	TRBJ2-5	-	TGTGCCAGCAGCTTTCCCGGGACAGCTAAAGAGACCCAGTACTTC	CASSFPGTAKETQYF
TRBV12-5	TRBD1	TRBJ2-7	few	TGTGCTAGTGGTTCCGGGACAGGATTCTACGAGCAGTACTTC	CASGSGTGFYEQYF
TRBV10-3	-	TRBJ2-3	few	TGTGCCATCACTTTGGGGGGAACAGATACGCAGTATTTT	CAITLGGTDTQYF
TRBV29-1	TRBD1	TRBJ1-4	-	TGCAGCGATACCTGTCCGGGACAGGGGAATTCGAGGGATGAAAAACTGTTTTTT	CSDTCPGQGNSRDEKLFF
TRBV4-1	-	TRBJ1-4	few	TGCGCCAGCAGCCAGGCCCTCAATGAAAAACTGTTTTTT	CASSQALNEKLFF
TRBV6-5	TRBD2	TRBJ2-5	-	TGTGCCAGCAGCCAGACTAGCGCTCAAGAGACCCAGTACTTC	CASSQTSAQETQYF
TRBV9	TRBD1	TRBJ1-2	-	TGTGCCAGCAGCGTAGCCCCGGGACAGGGCTATGGCTACACCTTC	CASSVAPGQGYGYTF
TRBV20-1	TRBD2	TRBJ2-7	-	TGCAGTGTTTTGCGGGAGAGGGAGCAGTACTTC	CSVLREREQYF